This T cell receptor beta chain appears in the sequencing data of a study of T-cell reconstitution after alpha-beta-depleted transplantation in children (dated by TCRdb to the mid-2010s). Background for the entire study: Using TCR repertoire profiling, the study followed T-cell immune reconstitution in a quantitative way in children after TCRalphabeta/CD19-depleted allogeneic hematopoietic cell transplantation. What the research found in general, with its limitations: In some patients, the high TCRbeta diversity seen at day 60 was put down to recipient T cells and intrathymic progenitors that had survived conditioning. The apparently early alphabetaT-cell count recovery about two months after transplant was reportedly dependent on only several hundred rapidly expanded clones derived from non-depleted graft cells. Over the following months the frequencies of hyperexpanded clones went down, and after one year T-cell counts and TCRbeta diversity were mostly credited to newly produced T cells.

The receptor library was made with PCR. The run used an Illumina HiSeq 2500. TCR library preparation used molecular barcoding, with unique molecular identifiers applied to normalize quantification of the TCRbeta repertoire. TCRdb redid the processing of the public reads, applying fastp at Q25 and MiXCR, and retained in-frame beta chains. Rows with one shared CDR3 protein collapse into an entry with the most common genes and DNA. The sample data list about 980,000 distinct CDR3 sequences, and 25% to 30% of these were observed just once. Roughly 27% of the sample belongs to the ten largest clones. On this clonotype: What this receptor recognizes is not known. Base qualities are missing; no much larger clone stands one base away.

The germline V gene (reference sequence) gives CDR1 as MNHEY and CDR2 as SMNVEV. V is cut back by 5 bases and J by 5 bases, with 5 bases in the junction unmatched. Its CDR3 holds 13 amino acids, cysteine through phenylalanine. The read is trimmed to its CDR3 DNA, 39 bases read in frame from base 1. According to the study, the label for this sample's treatment or condition signals: allogeneic hematopoietic cell transplantation with graft depleted of TCRalphabeta T cells and CD19 B cells. Transplant recipients were children who received TCRalphabeta/CD19-depleted allogeneic hematopoietic cell grafts. The starting material was PBMCs, mostly from graft donor cells, obtained 360 days after TCRalphabeta/CD19-depleted stem cell transplant. The V gene is TRBV27 and the J gene is TRBJ2-5; 7 of the junction bases match TRBD1. The sequence was obtained from a boy younger than two who had a stem cell transplant for SCID, so the T cells may come from the graft donor. The CDR3 reads CASSARDSETQYF. The DNA sequence follows: TGTGCCAGCAGTGCCCGGGACAGCGAGACCCAGTACTTC.